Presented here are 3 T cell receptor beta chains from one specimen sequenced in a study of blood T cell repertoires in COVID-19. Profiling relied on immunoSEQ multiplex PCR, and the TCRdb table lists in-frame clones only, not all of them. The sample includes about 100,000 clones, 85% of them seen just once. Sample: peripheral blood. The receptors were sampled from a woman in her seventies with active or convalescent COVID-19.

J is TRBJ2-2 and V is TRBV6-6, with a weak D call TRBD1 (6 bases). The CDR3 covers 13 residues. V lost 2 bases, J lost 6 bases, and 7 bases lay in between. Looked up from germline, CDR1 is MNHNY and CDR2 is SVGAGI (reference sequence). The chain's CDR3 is CASSYGGAGELFF. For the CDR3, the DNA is TGTGCCAGCAGTTACGGGGGCGCCGGGGAGCTGTTTTTT.

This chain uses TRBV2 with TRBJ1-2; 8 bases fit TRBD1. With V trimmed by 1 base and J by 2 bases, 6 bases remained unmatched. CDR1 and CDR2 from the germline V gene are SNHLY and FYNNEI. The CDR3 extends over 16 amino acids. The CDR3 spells CASSEGRGPRNYGYTF. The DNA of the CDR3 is TGTGCCAGCAGTGAAGGCAGGGGGCCGCGGAACTATGGCTACACCTTC.

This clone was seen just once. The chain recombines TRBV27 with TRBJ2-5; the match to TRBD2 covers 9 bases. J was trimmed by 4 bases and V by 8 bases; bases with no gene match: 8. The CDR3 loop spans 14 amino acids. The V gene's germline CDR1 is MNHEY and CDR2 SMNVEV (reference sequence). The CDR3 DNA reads TGTGCCAGCGGCAAGCGGGGGGCGCGAGAGACCCAGTACTTC. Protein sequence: CASGKRGARETQYF.